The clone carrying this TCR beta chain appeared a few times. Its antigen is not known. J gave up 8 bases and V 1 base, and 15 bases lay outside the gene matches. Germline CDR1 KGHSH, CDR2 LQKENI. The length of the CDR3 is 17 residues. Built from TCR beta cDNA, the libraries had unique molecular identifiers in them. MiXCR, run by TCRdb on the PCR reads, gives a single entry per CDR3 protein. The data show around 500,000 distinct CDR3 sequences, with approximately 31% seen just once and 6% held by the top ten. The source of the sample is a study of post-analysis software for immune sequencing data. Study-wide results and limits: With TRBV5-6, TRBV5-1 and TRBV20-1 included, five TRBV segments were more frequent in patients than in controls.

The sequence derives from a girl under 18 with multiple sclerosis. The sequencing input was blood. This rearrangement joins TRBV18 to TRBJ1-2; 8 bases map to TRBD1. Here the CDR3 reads CASSPRIPETGDGGYTF. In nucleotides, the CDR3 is TGTGCCAGCTCACCACGAATCCCAGAGACAGGGGACGGCGGCTACACCTTC.